This passage covers 16 T cell receptor beta chains from one sample sequenced in a study of blood T cell repertoires in COVID-19. TCRdb's table, derived via immunoSEQ multiplex PCR, lists solely in-frame clones and lacks some. The sample lists about 400,000 clones; under 90% were seen once. The sample was PBMCs or T cells enriched from blood (not recorded which). The receptors originated from a woman aged 25 to 45 who had recovered from COVID-19.

This rearrangement joins TRBV20-1 to TRBJ2-3; 9 nucleotides agree with TRBD2. V was pared by 3 bases and J by 5 bases, with 3 bases of the junction left unmatched. The CDR3 has 13 residues. From germline, CDR1 is DFQATT and CDR2 SNEGSKA (reference sequence). CDR3 amino acids: CSASKLAGDTQYF. For the CDR3, the DNA is TGCAGTGCTAGTAAACTAGCGGGAGATACGCAGTATTTT.

The chain combines TRBV30 with TRBJ1-2; D gene uncertain. The length of the CDR3 is 13 residues. The V and J ends lost 1 base and 4 bases respectively, with 10 bases between them. From germline, CDR1 is GTSNPN and CDR2 SVGIG (reference sequence). The CDR3 nucleotides read TGTGCCTGGAGTGGAAGGAGACTCTATGGCTACACCTTC. Its translation: CAWSGRRLYGYTF.

The rearrangement links TRBV3-1 (or the pseudogene TRBV3-2) to TRBJ1-2, with a possible D match to TRBD1 (6 bases). CDR1 and CDR2 (germline): LGHDT, YNNKEL (reference sequence). This CDR3 comprises 14 residues. The germline V and J ends were trimmed by 4 bases and 7 bases, with 16 bases remaining between them. In nucleotides, the CDR3 is TGTGCCAGCAGCCCCTCCGGGACACCTCTTGGCTACACCTTC. Translation gives CASSPSGTPLGYTF.

This rearrangement joins TRBV7-2 to TRBJ2-1; D ambiguous. The CDR3 spans 14 residues. Germline-derived CDR1 and CDR2 are SGHTA and FQGNSA. The V gene lost 2 bases and the J gene lost 6 bases, with 11 bases spanning the gap. CDR3 sequence reads: CASSLLAVTNEQFF. The DNA for the CDR3 is TGTGCCAGCAGCTTACTGGCGGTCACCAATGAGCAGTTCTTC.

CDR3 sequence: CASILGQGASPLHF. As DNA, the CDR3 is TGTGCCAGCATCTTGGGACAGGGGGCTTCACCCCTCCACTTT. The V and J genes are TRBV2 and TRBJ1-6, with 12 bases aligning to TRBD1. The germline gives CDR1 SNHLY, CDR2 FYNNEI. V gave up 7 bases and J gave up 9 bases; unmatched junction bases: 4. CDR3 size: 14 residues.

The chain employs TRBV11-2 and TRBJ1-4; D not resolved. Trimming removed 9 bases from V and 3 bases from J, with 14 bases in between. CDR3 size: 14 residues. CDR1 and CDR2 (germline): SGHAT, FQNNGV. The CDR3 nucleotides are TGTGCCAGTAGTGAAGGGCGGGCTAATGAAAAACTGTTTTTT. Its translation is CASSEGRANEKLFF.

Here the CDR3 reads CASSRQGINEQYF. The CDR3 DNA is TGTGCCAGCTCCCGACAGGGTATTAACGAGCAGTACTTC. The V and J genes are TRBV18 and TRBJ2-7; TRBD1 aligns across 7 bases. Germline loops: CDR1 KGHSH, CDR2 LQKENI. The J segment lost 5 bases and the V segment lost 6 bases, leaving 7 bases of the junction unmatched. The CDR3 loop spans 13 amino acids. Full variable domain (outside the CDR3, taken from reference TRBV18 and TRBJ2-7): NAGVMQNPRHLVRRRGQEARLRCSPMKGHSHVYWYRQLPEEGLKFMVYLQKENIIDESGMPKERFSAEFPKEGPSILRIQQVVRGDSAAYFCASSRQGINEQYFGPGTRLTVT.

The chain links TRBV2 to TRBJ1-5; 7 positions match TRBD1. The germline gives CDR1 SNHLY, CDR2 FYNNEI. V lost 2 bases and J lost 2; bases outside the gene matches: 6. The CDR3 is 16 amino acids. The DNA for the CDR3 is TGTGCCAGCAGTGAAAGAGGGGGCTTAGGCAATCAGCCCCAGCATTTT. Amino acids: CASSERGGLGNQPQHF.

The chain employs TRBV12-5 and TRBJ1-4; D is unclear. This CDR3 contains 12 residues. The germline gives CDR1 LGHNT, CDR2 FRNRAP. The V and J ends lost 5 bases and 8 bases respectively, with 9 bases between them. Written as DNA, the CDR3 is TGTGCTAGTGGTCTCGAACGGGAAAAACTGTTTTTT. It codes for CASGLEREKLFF.

The chain employs TRBV18 and TRBJ2-1, with 11 positions matching TRBD2. Germline assignment: CDR1 KGHSH and CDR2 LQKENI. The CDR3 is 15 amino acids. V shed 2 bases, J shed 7 bases, and the junction held 4 bases outside the gene matches. The CDR3 spells CASSPVAGGGNEQFF. The CDR3 DNA is TGTGCCAGCTCACCAGTAGCGGGAGGGGGTAATGAGCAGTTCTTC.

This chain links TRBV4-2 with TRBJ2-5, with a tentative D call TRBD2 (5 bases). The CDR3 is 14 amino acids. The germline gives CDR1 LGHNA, CDR2 YNFKEQ. V shed 1 base and J shed 4 bases, with 10 bases lying between them. The CDR3 reads CASSQATSPETQYF. The CDR3 DNA reads as TGTGCCAGCAGCCAAGCCACTAGTCCAGAGACCCAGTACTTC.

The chain couples TRBV7-2 to TRBJ2-2, with TRBD1 matching over 7 bases. This CDR3 contains 18 residues. Germline loops: CDR1 SGHTA, CDR2 FQGNSA. V lost 0 bases, J lost 2 bases, and 9 bases stayed unmatched. CDR3 amino acids: CASSLASLTGYNTGELFF. The CDR3 DNA follows: TGTGCCAGCAGCTTAGCTTCTCTGACAGGGTACAACACCGGGGAGCTGTTTTTT.

The chain links TRBV5-1 to TRBJ1-1, with 10 bases fitting TRBD1. Looked up from germline, CDR1 is SGHRS and CDR2 is YFSETQ. CDR3 length equals 15 residues. The ends lost 3 bases at V and 8 bases at J; junction bases unmatched: 10. The CDR3: CASSSRTGGMSEAFF. As DNA, the CDR3 is TGCGCCAGCAGCTCCCGGACAGGGGGAATGTCAGAAGCTTTCTTT.

The rearrangement links TRBV10-1 to TRBJ1-2, with no clear D. CDR1 is WNHNN, CDR2 SYGVQD, per germline (reference sequence). This CDR3 contains 14 residues. V lost 5 bases and J 1 base, leaving 11 bases between the germline ends. The CDR3 reads CASSSSGLNYGYTF. The CDR3 nucleotides read TGCGCCAGCAGTTCGTCAGGCCTTAACTATGGCTACACCTTC.

V gene TRBV14 combines with J gene TRBJ1-1, with 10 bases that match TRBD1. The CDR3 length is 21 residues. CDR1 is SGHDN and CDR2 is FVKESK in the germline V gene. V trimming: 3 bases; J trimming: 4 bases; junction bases outside the gene matches: 23. CDR3 bases: TGTGCCAGCAGCCACCAATGCCGAGACAGGGGGCGTTATTTCGGGAGCACTGAAGCTTTCTTT. Amino acids: CASSHQCRDRGRYFGSTEAFF. Full variable domain (remainder filled in from reference TRBV14 and TRBJ1-1): EAGVTQFPSHSVIEKGQTVTLRCDPISGHDNLYWYRRVMGKEIKFLLHFVKESKQDESGMPNNRFLAERTGGTYSTLKVQPAELEDSGVYFCASSHQCRDRGRYFGSTEAFFGQGTRLTVV.

This clone was counted once. V gene TRBV5-1 combines with J gene TRBJ2-5, with 11 bases that match TRBD2. Per germline, CDR1 SGHRS and CDR2 YFSETQ. The CDR3 runs 14 residues. The V gene end was trimmed by 2 bases and the J gene end by 5 bases; junction bases not matched to a gene: 2. The DNA for the CDR3 is TGCGCCAGCAGCTTTACTAGCGGGAGTGAGACCCAGTACTTC. Translating it yields CASSFTSGSETQYF.